This T cell receptor (beta chain) was sequenced in a study of blood T cell repertoires in COVID-19. Study in general: COVID-19 samples, acute and convalescent, were from the United States, Italy and Spain. PBMCs, B-cell-depleted T cells, or T cells provided the cDNA or gDNA that made up the material.

This clone occurred a few times. Original processing notes: For nucleated cells, counts were estimated from reference gene primer amplification. Here immunoSEQ multiplex PCR was the method, and the copy in TCRdb shows in-frame clones only, minus some. V and J calls and clone size are given by that table; D and trimming were obtained from the DNA. Found here are tens of thousands of clones, around 86% of them singletons; the top ten hold 3.8%. The CDR3 sequence is 15 residues long. CDR1 is SGHTA, CDR2 FQGNSA, per germline. The V end lost 1 base, the J end lost 0 bases, and 9 bases lay between the germline ends.

This clonotype was obtained from a man aged 60 to 75 with acute or convalescent COVID-19. Sequenced sample: peripheral blood. The chain is built from TRBV7-2 and TRBJ1-2; D ambiguous. This chain's CDR3 is CASSLDPGTNYGYTF. CDR3 DNA sequence: TGTGCCAGCAGCTTAGATCCGGGGACTAACTATGGCTACACCTTC.